This T cell receptor beta chain came from a study of T cell changes during pregnancy in multiple sclerosis. Assay used: immunoSEQ multiplex PCR; TCRdb lists only in-frame clones, some missing. The sample lists 40,000 to 60,000 clones, approximately 95% occurring once. CDR3 length: 14 residues. In germline, CDR1 is MGHRA, CDR2 YSYEKL. V lost 0 bases and J lost 4, with 10 bases in between. The sample was CD8+ T cells from peripheral blood mononuclear cells, taken in the first trimester of pregnancy. The sequence was collected from a female donor with multiple sclerosis, enrolled in a pregnancy study. The chain joins TRBV4-1 to TRBJ2-7; a possible D gene is TRBD2 (6 bases). The CDR3 bases are TGCGCCAGCAGCCAAGAGGTGGAGGGGTACGAGCAGTACTTC. Amino acid sequence: CASSQEVEGYEQYF.